This T cell receptor beta chain was identified during a study of Graves' ophthalmopathy and Graves' hyperthyroidism. About the study: No treatment had been given when peripheral blood was collected at initial diagnosis. Whole-study results and caveats: Clonotypes were expanded in thyroid at above 0.001 frequency, and most also appeared in blood.

The V end lost 3 bases, the J end lost 8 bases, and 13 bases lay between the germline ends. The length of the CDR3 is 13 residues. TCR beta CDR3 regions were amplified from RNA transcripts. HTBI-primed RT-PCR formed the first round, and a multiplex PCR formed the second. One entry per CDR3 protein, called by TCRdb with MiXCR from the multiplex PCR reads. Of approximately 410,000 distinct CDR3 sequences in the sample, approximately 15% are singletons; the top ten hold roughly 7%. Diagnosis was based on clinical symptoms, serum thyroxine, TRAb, thyroid ultrasound and orbital computed tomography. The PBMCs were taken from 10 ml of fresh peripheral blood. Many counts were recorded for this clonotype. Its antigen is still unknown.

The specimen was peripheral blood. This clonotype originated in a woman between 18 and 29 years old with stable Graves' hyperthyroidism. The chain is built from TRBV12-3 or TRBV12-4 and TRBJ1-2; D may be TRBD1 (5 bases). The CDR3 reads CASSLVEEGGYTF. The CDR3 bases are TGTGCCAGCAGTTTGGTCGAGGAGGGGGGCTACACCTTC.